This T cell receptor (beta chain) derives from a study of cytotoxic CD8 clonotypes in ibrutinib-treated CLL. Overall study: Partial responders around 24, complete 2; about twelve progressed and about 14 stayed in remission by median roughly 70 months.

The assay was immunoSEQ multiplex PCR, and TCRdb's table has in-frame clones only and misses some. This sample has under 300,000 clones, with approximately 76% found just once. Notes on this clone: Its antigen is currently unknown.

V lost 0 bases and J lost 4; bases outside the gene matches: 1. In germline, CDR1 is MDHEN, CDR2 SYDVKM. The CDR3 covers 14 residues. Study results and limitations: Baseline levels of clonality went above those of age-matched healthy donors and moved with circulating CD8+ T-cell counts. Clonality, elevated at ibrutinib response, dropped back toward baseline at progression. There were few public clonotypes, and on treatment they contracted or stayed stable.

Material: PBMCs, obtained at disease progression, from a patient treated with ibrutinib. This clonotype was sampled from a human donor with chronic lymphocytic leukemia. This rearrangement joins TRBV28 to TRBJ1-1; 8 nucleotides match TRBD1. Here the CDR3 reads CASSLWDRVTEAFF. CDR3 DNA sequence: TGTGCCAGCAGTTTATGGGACAGGGTCACTGAAGCTTTCTTT.